This T cell receptor (beta chain) was retrieved from a study of blood T cells in healthy people across ages. This clonotype was counted only a few times. From germline, CDR1 is MRHNA and CDR2 SNTAGT. The junction had 3 bases not matched to a gene; V was cut back by 5 bases and J by 5 bases. This CDR3 region has 15 residues. Combining a sample-barcoded 5' primer with a J-beta primer mix, a second PCR ran for about 6 to 12 cycles. TCRdb processed the 5' RACE reads anew with MiXCR; each CDR3 protein has one entry. The table has about 630,000 distinct CDR3 sequences, 21% seen once. The receptor was derived from a man between 70 and 80 years old in good health. The chain has TRBV6-4 and TRBJ2-5; TRBD2 matches at 15 bases. Input material: blood. CDR3 nucleotides: TGTGCCAGCAGTCGGACTAGCGGGAGGGGTGAGACCCAGTACTTC. It yields the protein CASSRTSGRGETQYF.